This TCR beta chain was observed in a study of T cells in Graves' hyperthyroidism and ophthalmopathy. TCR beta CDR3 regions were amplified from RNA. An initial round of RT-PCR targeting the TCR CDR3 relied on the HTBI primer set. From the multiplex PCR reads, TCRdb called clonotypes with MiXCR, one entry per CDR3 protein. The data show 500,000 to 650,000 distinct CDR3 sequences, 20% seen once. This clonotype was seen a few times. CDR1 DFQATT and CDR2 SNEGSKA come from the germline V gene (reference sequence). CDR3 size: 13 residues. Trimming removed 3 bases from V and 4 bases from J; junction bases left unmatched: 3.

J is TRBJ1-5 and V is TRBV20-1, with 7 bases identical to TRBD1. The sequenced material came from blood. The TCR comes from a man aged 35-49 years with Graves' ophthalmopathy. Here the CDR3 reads CSASTRGNQPQHF. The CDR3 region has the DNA TGCAGTGCTAGTACCAGGGGGAATCAGCCCCAGCATTTT.